This entry features one T cell receptor (beta chain) sequence. The data were obtained in a study of blood T cell repertoires in COVID-19. CDR1 is SGHRS, CDR2 YFSETQ, per germline. This CDR3 region has 16 residues. The V gene end was trimmed by 0 bases and the J gene end by 6 bases; junction bases not matched to a gene: 4. Sequenced by immunoSEQ multiplex PCR; TCRdb stores in-frame clones only, minus some. The sample consists of about 530,000 clones, 85% to 90% of them appearing once. Source material: peripheral blood. The chain uses TRBV5-1 and TRBJ2-2; TRBD2 aligns across 11 bases. This clonotype was sampled from a woman aged 50 to 65 with COVID-19, enrolled during active disease. CDR3 sequence (DNA): TGCGCCAGCAGCTTGGTTACTAGCGGGGGTGCCGGGGAGCTGTTTTTT. Translation: CASSLVTSGGAGELFF.